The 12 T cell receptor beta chains below were found in one sample sequenced in a study of blood T cell repertoires in COVID-19 (dated by TCRdb to 2018 to 2021). The method behind the library was the immunoSEQ multiplex PCR assay. In its TCRdb copy, this immuneACCESS table keeps in-frame sequences only and misses some clones. Where compared with another copy, unresolved V genes explain less than half of these, and the others have no known cause. This sample lists 120,000 to 150,000 clones; roughly 80% were detected once. 8% to 9% of the sample is held by the ten biggest clonotypes. Sequencing used peripheral blood. The receptors stem from a human donor with acute or convalescent COVID-19. The donor label of this sample is uncertain.

This clone has only one observation. The chain has TRBV5-4 and TRBJ2-2; D perhaps matches TRBD1 (5 bases). The CDR3 covers 15 residues. The V and J ends lost 0 bases and 6 bases respectively, with 12 bases between them. Germline V lookup: CDR1 SGHNT, CDR2 YYREEE (reference sequence). The CDR3: CASSLGTGVSGELFF. CDR3 nucleotide sequence: TGTGCCAGCAGCTTGGGCACAGGAGTCTCCGGGGAGCTGTTTTTT.

This clone was detected once. V is TRBV11-2 and J is TRBJ1-1, with TRBD1 matching over 8 bases. The V segment lost 1 base and the J segment 6 bases; nucleotides outside the gene matches: 4. The CDR3 spans 14 residues. Germline V lookup: CDR1 SGHAT, CDR2 FQNNGV. CDR3: CASSLGQGWAEAFF. CDR3 DNA sequence: TGTGCCAGCAGCTTAGGACAGGGGTGGGCTGAAGCTTTCTTT.

The chain carries TRBV5-4 and TRBJ1-2; 11 bases line up with TRBD1. The V gene's germline CDR1 is SGHNT and CDR2 YYREEE (reference sequence). V shed 4 bases and J 6 bases; nucleotides not matched to a gene: 8. This CDR3 has 15 amino acids. The CDR3 DNA reads TGTGCCAGCAGCCCGAGGACAGGGGGCCTGGATGGCTACACCTTC. This translates into CASSPRTGGLDGYTF.

This clone was found once. The chain is built from TRBV6-2 or TRBV6-3 and TRBJ1-2; D uncertain. The CDR3 is made up of 15 amino acids. Germline lookup yields CDR1 MNHEY and CDR2 SVGEGT. Trimming left V 1 base short and J 1 base short, with 10 bases between. In DNA, the CDR3 is TGTGCCAGCAGTTACTTGGGAGGTGATAACTATGGCTACACCTTC. Residues: CASSYLGGDNYGYTF.

This chain joins TRBV10-2 and TRBJ1-2; TRBD1 agrees at 10 bases. The CDR3 has 13 amino acids. J lost 7 bases, V lost 4 bases, and 3 bases had no gene match. In germline, CDR1 is WSHSY, CDR2 SAAADI. This chain's CDR3 is CASSVDRGVGYTF. The CDR3 nucleotides read TGCGCCAGCAGTGTGGACAGGGGGGTTGGCTACACCTTC.

This clone was seen once. The sample has other DNA sequences that encode this CDR3 too. The chain couples TRBV5-1 to TRBJ1-5, with D maybe TRBD1 (6 bases). The CDR3 spans 15 residues. Trimming pared 5 bases from V and 0 bases from J, leaving 12 bases between. Germline CDR1 is SGHRS and CDR2 is YFSETQ. The CDR3 loop reads CASSLQGYSNQPQHF. CDR3 DNA: TGCGCCAGCAGTTTACAGGGTTATAGCAATCAGCCCCAGCATTTT.

The CDR3 loop is CASSEAPTVSYNEQFF. The CDR3 nucleotides are TGTGCCAGCAGTGAAGCCCCGACAGTTTCCTACAATGAGCAGTTCTTC. The chain joins TRBV2 to TRBJ2-1; D is possibly TRBD1 (5 bases). The V end was cut by 0 bases, the J end by 1 base, with 10 bases between. The CDR3 contains 16 residues. Looked up from germline, CDR1 is SNHLY and CDR2 is FYNNEI.

The chain recombines TRBV19 with TRBJ1-6; possible D gene TRBD1, 5 bases. V lost 7 bases and J 14 bases, leaving 18 bases between the germline ends. This CDR3 is 13 amino acids long. Germline-derived CDR1 and CDR2 are LNHDA and SQIVND (reference sequence). Here the CDR3 reads CASNSGQGPALHF. The CDR3 DNA follows: TGTGCCAGTAACTCAGGACAAGGGCCGGCCCTCCACTTT.

The CDR3 DNA sequence: TGTGCCAGTAGCCCTGGACAGAGGGTGGAGACCCAGTACTTC. It yields the protein CASSPGQRVETQYF. The V and J genes are TRBV19 and TRBJ2-5, with D maybe TRBD1 (6 bases). Trimming removed 6 bases from V and 5 bases from J, with 16 bases in between. Germline V gene data show CDR1 as LNHDA and CDR2 as SQIVND (reference sequence). The CDR3 runs 14 residues.

The rearrangement uses TRBV24-1 and TRBJ2-1; D remains unclear. This CDR3 region has 13 residues. Per germline, CDR1 KGHDR and CDR2 SFDVKD. V shed 3 bases and J shed 8 bases, with 10 bases lying between them. The CDR3 loop reads CATSDPPGDEQFF. The DNA for the CDR3 is TGTGCCACCAGTGATCCCCCCGGAGATGAGCAGTTCTTC.

The V and J genes are TRBV19 and TRBJ1-1, with TRBD1 matching over 8 bases. V lost 5 bases to trimming and J lost 10 bases; unmatched junction nucleotides: 6. Germline V gene data show CDR1 as LNHDA and CDR2 as SQIVND (reference sequence). This CDR3 comprises 12 residues. The CDR3 loop is CASSSRTGTAFF. For the CDR3, the DNA is TGTGCCAGTAGTTCCCGGACAGGGACAGCTTTCTTT.

The chain is built from TRBV4-1 and TRBJ1-2; possible D gene TRBD1, 6 bases. This CDR3 region has 15 residues. The V and J ends lost 0 bases and 2 bases respectively, with 10 bases between them. CDR1 and CDR2 (germline): MGHRA, YSYEKL. The CDR3 region has the DNA TGCGCCAGCAGCCAAGATGGTCAGGGGAACTATGGCTACACCTTC. Translated, it gives CASSQDGQGNYGYTF.